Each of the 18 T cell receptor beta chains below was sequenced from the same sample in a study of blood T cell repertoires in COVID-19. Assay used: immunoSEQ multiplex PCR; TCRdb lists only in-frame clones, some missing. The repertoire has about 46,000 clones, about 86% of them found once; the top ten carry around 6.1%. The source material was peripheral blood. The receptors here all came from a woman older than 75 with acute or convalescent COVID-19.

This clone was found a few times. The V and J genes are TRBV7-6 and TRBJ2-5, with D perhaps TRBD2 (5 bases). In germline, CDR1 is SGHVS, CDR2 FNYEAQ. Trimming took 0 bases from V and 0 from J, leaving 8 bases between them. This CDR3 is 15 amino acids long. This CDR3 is CASSLAGLYQETQYF. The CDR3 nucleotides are TGTGCCAGCAGCTTAGCTGGACTGTACCAAGAGACCCAGTACTTC.

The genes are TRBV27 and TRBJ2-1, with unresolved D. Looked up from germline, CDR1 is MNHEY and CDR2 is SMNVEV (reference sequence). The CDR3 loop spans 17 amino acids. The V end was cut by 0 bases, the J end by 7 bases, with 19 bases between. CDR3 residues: CASSLSLHPTRFNEQFF. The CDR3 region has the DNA TGTGCCAGCAGTTTATCGCTGCACCCTACGAGGTTTAATGAGCAGTTCTTC.

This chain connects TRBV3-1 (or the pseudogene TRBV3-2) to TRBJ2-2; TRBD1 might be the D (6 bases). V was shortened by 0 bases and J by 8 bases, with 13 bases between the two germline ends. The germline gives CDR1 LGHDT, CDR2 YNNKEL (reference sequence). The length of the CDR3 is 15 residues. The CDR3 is CASSQESQGRGELFF. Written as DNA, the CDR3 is TGTGCCAGCAGCCAAGAGTCTCAGGGGCGGGGGGAGCTGTTTTTT.

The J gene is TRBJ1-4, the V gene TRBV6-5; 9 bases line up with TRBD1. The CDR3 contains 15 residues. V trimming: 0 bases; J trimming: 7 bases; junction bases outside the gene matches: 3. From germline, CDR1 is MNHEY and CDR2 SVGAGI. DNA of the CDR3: TGTGCCAGCAGTTACTCGAGGGACAGGGTTGAAAAACTGTTTTTT. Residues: CASSYSRDRVEKLFF.

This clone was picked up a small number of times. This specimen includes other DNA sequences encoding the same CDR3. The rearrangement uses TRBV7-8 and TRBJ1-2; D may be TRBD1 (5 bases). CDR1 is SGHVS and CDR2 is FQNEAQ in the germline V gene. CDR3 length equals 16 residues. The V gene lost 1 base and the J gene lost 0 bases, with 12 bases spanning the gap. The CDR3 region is CASSLVGGEANYGYTF. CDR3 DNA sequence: TGTGCCAGCAGCTTAGTCGGGGGTGAGGCTAACTATGGCTACACCTTC.

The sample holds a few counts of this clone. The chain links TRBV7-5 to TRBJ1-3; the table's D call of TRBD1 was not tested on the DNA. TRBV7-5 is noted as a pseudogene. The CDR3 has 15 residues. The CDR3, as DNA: TGTGCCAGAAGCTCACCGGGACAGCCTGGAAACACCATATATTTT. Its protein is CARSSPGQPGNTIYF.

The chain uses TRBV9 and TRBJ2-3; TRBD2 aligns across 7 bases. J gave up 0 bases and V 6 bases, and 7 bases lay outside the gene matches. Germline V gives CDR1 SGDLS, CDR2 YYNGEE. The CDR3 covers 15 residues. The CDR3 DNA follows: TGTGCCAGCAATACAGGACTAGGTAGCACAGATACGCAGTATTTT. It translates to CASNTGLGSTDTQYF.

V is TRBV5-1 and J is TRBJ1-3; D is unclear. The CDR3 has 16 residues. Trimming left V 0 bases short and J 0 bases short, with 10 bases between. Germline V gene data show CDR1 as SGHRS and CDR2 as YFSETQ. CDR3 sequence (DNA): TGCGCCAGCAGCTTGGAAGGCGGCACCTCTGGAAACACCATATATTTT. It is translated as CASSLEGGTSGNTIYF.

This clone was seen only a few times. CDR3 sequence reads: CASSRGRWNQPQHF. In DNA, the CDR3 is TGTGCCAGCAGCAGGGGGCGCTGGAATCAGCCCCAGCATTTT. This chain uses TRBV2 with TRBJ1-5, with 8 bases fitting TRBD1. Germline V gene data show CDR1 as SNHLY and CDR2 as FYNNEI. V lost 6 bases, J lost 4 bases, and 5 bases stayed unmatched. The CDR3 sequence is 14 residues long.

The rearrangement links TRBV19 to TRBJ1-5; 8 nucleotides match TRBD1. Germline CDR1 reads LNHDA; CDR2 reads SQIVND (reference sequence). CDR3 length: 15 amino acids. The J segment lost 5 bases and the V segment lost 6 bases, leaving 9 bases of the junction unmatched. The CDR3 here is CASRNGQGAYQPQHF. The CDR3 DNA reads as TGTGCCAGTAGAAACGGACAGGGCGCGTATCAGCCCCAGCATTTT.

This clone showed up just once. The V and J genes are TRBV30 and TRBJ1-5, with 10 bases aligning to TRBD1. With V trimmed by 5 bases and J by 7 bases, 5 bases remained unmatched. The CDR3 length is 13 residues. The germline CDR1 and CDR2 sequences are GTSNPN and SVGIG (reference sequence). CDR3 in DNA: TGTGCCTGGGCGGACAGGGGGAACCAGCCCCAGCATTTT. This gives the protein CAWADRGNQPQHF.

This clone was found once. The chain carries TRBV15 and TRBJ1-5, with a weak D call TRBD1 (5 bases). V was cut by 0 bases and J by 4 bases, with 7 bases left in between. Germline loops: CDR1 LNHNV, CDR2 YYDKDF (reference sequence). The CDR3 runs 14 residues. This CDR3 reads CATSRDKGNQPQHF. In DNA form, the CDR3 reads TGTGCCACCAGCAGAGATAAGGGGAATCAGCCCCAGCATTTT.

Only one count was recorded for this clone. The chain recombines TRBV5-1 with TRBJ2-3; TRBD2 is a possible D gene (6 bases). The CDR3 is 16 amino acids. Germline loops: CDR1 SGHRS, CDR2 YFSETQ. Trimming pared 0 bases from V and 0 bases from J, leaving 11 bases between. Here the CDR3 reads CASSLEGGESTDTQYF. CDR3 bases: TGCGCCAGCAGCTTGGAAGGAGGGGAGAGCACAGATACGCAGTATTTT.

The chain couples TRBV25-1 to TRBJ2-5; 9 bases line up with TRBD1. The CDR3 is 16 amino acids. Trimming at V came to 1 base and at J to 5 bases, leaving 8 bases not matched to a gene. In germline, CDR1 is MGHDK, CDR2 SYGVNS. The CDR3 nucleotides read TGTGCCAGCAGTGAATCCAGGACAGGGGATCGCGAGACCCAGTACTTC. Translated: CASSESRTGDRETQYF.

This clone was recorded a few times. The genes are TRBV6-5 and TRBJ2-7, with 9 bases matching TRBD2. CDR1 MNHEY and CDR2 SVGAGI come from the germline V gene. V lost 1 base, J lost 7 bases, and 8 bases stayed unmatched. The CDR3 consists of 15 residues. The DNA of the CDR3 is TGTGCCAGCAGTTACTATAGCGGGGGTCCGAGGGAGCAGTACTTC. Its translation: CASSYYSGGPREQYF.

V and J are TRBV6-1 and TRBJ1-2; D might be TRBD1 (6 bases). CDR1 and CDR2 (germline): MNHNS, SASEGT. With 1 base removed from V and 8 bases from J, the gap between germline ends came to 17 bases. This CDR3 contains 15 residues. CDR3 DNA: TGTGCCAGCAGTGAAGGGGACAACCTAATAAAGGGCTACACCTTC. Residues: CASSEGDNLIKGYTF.

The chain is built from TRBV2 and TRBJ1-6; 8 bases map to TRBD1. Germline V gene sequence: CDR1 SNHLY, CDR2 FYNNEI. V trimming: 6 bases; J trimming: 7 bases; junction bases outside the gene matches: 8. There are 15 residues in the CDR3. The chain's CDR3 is CASRRSDRANSPLHF. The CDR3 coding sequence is TGTGCCAGCAGAAGATCGGACAGGGCGAATTCACCCCTCCACTTT.

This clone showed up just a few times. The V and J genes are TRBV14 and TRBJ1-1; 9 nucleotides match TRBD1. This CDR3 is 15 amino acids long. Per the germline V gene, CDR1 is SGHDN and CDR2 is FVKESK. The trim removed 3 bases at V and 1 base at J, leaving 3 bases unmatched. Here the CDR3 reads CASSQGTGTNTEAFF. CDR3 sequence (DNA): TGTGCCAGCAGCCAGGGGACAGGGACGAACACTGAAGCTTTCTTT.